The present TCR beta chain was sequenced within a study of blood T cell repertoires in COVID-19. Some clones are missing from TCRdb's copy, which holds only in-frame ones; the method was immunoSEQ multiplex PCR. This table has approximately 210,000 clones, 88% appearing once. CDR1 LGHNA and CDR2 YSLEER come from the germline V gene. V lost 2 bases and J lost 1; bases outside the gene matches: 0. The CDR3 sequence is 16 residues long. The sequenced sample consisted of peripheral blood. The chain recombines TRBV4-3 with TRBJ2-2, with 11 bases identical to TRBD2. The TCR originated in a human donor in a cohort sampled during active COVID-19. The CDR3 sequence is CASSQTSGRNTGELFF. For the CDR3, the DNA is TGCGCCAGCAGCCAAACTAGCGGGAGGAACACCGGGGAGCTGTTTTTT.